This T cell receptor beta chain came from a study of post-analysis software for immune sequencing data. General study findings and limits: Higher frequency in patients than in controls was seen for about five TRBV segments, with TRBV5-6, TRBV5-1 and TRBV20-1 among them.

TCR beta cDNA libraries had unique molecular identifiers. It was from approximately 0.91 to 9.4 million T cells that some 500,000 cDNA molecules came. TCRdb reanalysed the PCR reads using MiXCR and keeps one entry per CDR3 protein. The data hold more than 500,000 distinct CDR3 sequences, with 30% to 40% observed a single time. The CDR3 runs 13 residues. The germline gives CDR1 MNHEY, CDR2 SMNVEV (reference sequence). Trimming took 5 bases from V and 3 from J, leaving 8 bases between them. Of note for this clonotype: The antigen remains undetermined.

This rearrangement joins TRBV27 to TRBJ2-4, with D unclear. The receptor was derived from a girl younger than 18 with multiple sclerosis. The sequenced sample consisted of blood. CDR3 protein: CASSPPSKNIQYF. DNA of the CDR3: TGTGCCAGCAGTCCCCCGAGCAAAAACATTCAGTACTTC.